The T cell receptor beta chain described here comes from a study of Ad26.COV2.S vaccination and SARS-CoV-2 variants. Study-level information: Each vaccinee took Ad26.COV2.S intramuscularly, once or twice 56 days apart.

Profiling relied on immunoSEQ multiplex PCR, and the TCRdb table lists in-frame clones only, not all of them. The profile covers some 350,000 clones, with 85% to 90% appearing a single time and 5.5% taken by the ten largest. About this clone itself: Its antigen remains unidentified.

The treatment: over 15 received Ad26.COV2.S at low or high dose, single or two shots; several received placebo; per-sample allocation not given. It was on day 63 after the first vaccine or placebo injection that samples were taken. Aged 18-55 years, donor was enrolled in Boston in the early 2020s. J was trimmed by 0 bases and V by 7 bases; bases with no gene match: 14. Germline values: CDR1 LNHDA, CDR2 SQIVND (reference sequence). This CDR3 comprises 18 residues. Study outcomes and limitations: Non-spike TCR breadth showed similarity between vaccine and placebo recipients. Vaccinees reportedly had broad spike-specific CD8+ and CD4+ T cell responses.

This sequence originates from a person between 18 and 59 years old who received the Ad26.COV2.S COVID-19 vaccine or a placebo. The material was peripheral blood, obtained in a trial of Ad26.COV2.S vaccine versus placebo. The chain combines TRBV19 with TRBJ1-5, with 8 positions matching TRBD1. In DNA form, the CDR3 reads TGTGCCAGTACCCCCGACAGGGGCACCGTTTATAGCAATCAGCCCCAGCATTTT. It yields the protein CASTPDRGTVYSNQPQHF. The full variable domain, its missing parts supplied by reference TRBV19 and TRBJ1-5, is DGGITQSPKYLFRKEGQNVTLSCEQNLNHDAMYWYRQDPGQGLRLIYYSQIVNDFQKGDIAEGYSVSREKKESFPLTVTSAQKNPTAFYLCASTPDRGTVYSNQPQHFGDGTRLSIL.